The clone carrying this TCR beta chain was seen at least ten times. The data derive from a study of regulatory T cells in long-lasting Graves disease. According to the study, TCR beta libraries were built with iRepertoire HTBI primers and CDR3-region Arm-PCR. In TCRdb, the multiplex PCR reads were re-called with MiXCR into one record per CDR3 protein. The sample holds approximately 440,000 distinct CDR3 sequences, around 20% seen once. Described time point: persistent/refractory GD, antithyroid drugs over 5 years with positive TRAb. The TCR library was made from RNA that had been extracted from PBMCs in TRIzol. Sequenced material: peripheral blood mononuclear cells (PBMCs), taken when the disease was refractory, from a patient treated with antithyroid drugs. The sequence came from a female donor with Graves disease.

The CDR3 is CASSYTTEFDPYEQYF. The CDR3 DNA reads as TGTGCCAGCAGTTACACGACAGAGTTCGACCCCTACGAGCAGTACTTC. The chain recombines TRBV6-2 or TRBV6-3 with TRBJ2-7, with a weak D call TRBD1 (5 bases). Germline V lookup: CDR1 MNHEY, CDR2 SVGEGT. The CDR3 extends over 16 amino acids. The V and J ends lost 2 bases and 2 bases respectively, with 16 bases between them.